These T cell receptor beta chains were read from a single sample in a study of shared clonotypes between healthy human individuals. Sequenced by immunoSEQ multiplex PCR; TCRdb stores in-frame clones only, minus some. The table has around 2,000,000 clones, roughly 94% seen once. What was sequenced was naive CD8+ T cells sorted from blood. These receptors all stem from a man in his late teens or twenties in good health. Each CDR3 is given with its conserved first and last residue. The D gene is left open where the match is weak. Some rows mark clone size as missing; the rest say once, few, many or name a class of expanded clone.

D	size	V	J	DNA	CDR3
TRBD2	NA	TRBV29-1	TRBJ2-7	TGCAGCGTTGAGGCTAGCGGGGGGTCGGAGCAGTACTTC	CSVEASGGSEQYF
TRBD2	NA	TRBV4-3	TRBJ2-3	TGCGCCAGCAGCCAAGGCGGTGCGGGAGCCCATACGCAGTATTTT	CASSQGGAGAHTQYF
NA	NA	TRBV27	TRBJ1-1	TGTGCCAGCAGCCGAAACAGGGAATCAGCGCTTTTTAATGAAGCTTTCTTT	CASSRNRESALFNEAFF
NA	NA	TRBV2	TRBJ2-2	TGTGCCAGCAGTGATATTGATACCGGGGAGCTGTTTTTT	CASSDIDTGELFF
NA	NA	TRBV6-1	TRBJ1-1	TGTGCCAGCAGTGAACCCGAACGGGGGAACACTGAAGCTTTCTTT	CASSEPERGNTEAFF
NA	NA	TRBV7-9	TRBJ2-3	TGTGCCAGCAGCTTATTGGGGGGGCAATGGGCAGATACGCAGTATTTT	CASSLLGGQWADTQYF
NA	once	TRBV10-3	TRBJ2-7	TGTGCCATCAGTTCGCCACCCTACGAGCAGTACTTC	CAISSPPYEQYF
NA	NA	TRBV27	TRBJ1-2	TGTGCCAGCAGTTTTGATCGGCAATCTGGCTACACCTTC	CASSFDRQSGYTF
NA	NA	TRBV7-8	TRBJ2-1	TGTGCCAGCAGCTTAAGTTTTATTGGCGCTGACTCCTACAATGAGCAGTTCTTC	CASSLSFIGADSYNEQFF
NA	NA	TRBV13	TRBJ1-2	TGTGCCAGCAGCTTAGGTGGTGACCGGGACTATGGCTACACCTTC	CASSLGGDRDYGYTF
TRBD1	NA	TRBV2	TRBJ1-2	TGTGCCAGCCACAGGGGGCGAGGGTATGGCTACACCTTC	CASHRGRGYGYTF
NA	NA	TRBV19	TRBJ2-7	TGTGCCAGTAGTATGGCCCCGTCCTACGAGCAGTACTTC	CASSMAPSYEQYF
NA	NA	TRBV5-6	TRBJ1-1	TGTGCCAGCAGCTTTTTAAACGAAGGGGCTGAAGCTTTCTTT	CASSFLNEGAEAFF
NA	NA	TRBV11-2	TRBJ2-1	TGTGCCAGCAGCTTATCCTATACCACCCTATTAAACAATGAGCAGTTCTTC	CASSLSYTTLLNNEQFF
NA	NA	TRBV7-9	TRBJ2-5	TGTGCCAGCAGCCAAAACTTCGGGACTTTCGATTATGGGACCCAGTACTTC	CASSQNFGTFDYGTQYF
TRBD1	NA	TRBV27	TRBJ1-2	TGTGCCAGCAGTTTATCGCTCGGGACAGGGGGTTACTATGGCTACACCTTC	CASSLSLGTGGYYGYTF
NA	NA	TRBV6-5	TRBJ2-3	TGTGCCAGCAGACAGGGTACCAGCACAGATACGCAGTATTTT	CASRQGTSTDTQYF
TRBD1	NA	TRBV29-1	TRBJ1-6	TGCAGCGTTCAACAGGGGGCGGTGAATTCACCCCTCCACTTT	CSVQQGAVNSPLHF
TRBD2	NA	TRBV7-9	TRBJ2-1	TGTGCCAGCAGGGGAGGGCAGAAGGTCGATGAGCAGTTCTTC	CASRGGQKVDEQFF
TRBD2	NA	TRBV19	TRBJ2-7	TGTGCCAGTAGTCCCCTTTGGGCTAGCGGGGGAGGATACGAGCAGTACTTC	CASSPLWASGGGYEQYF
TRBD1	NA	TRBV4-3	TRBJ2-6	TGCGCCAGCAGCCCGGACAGGTCTGGGGCCAACGTCCTGACTTTC	CASSPDRSGANVLTF
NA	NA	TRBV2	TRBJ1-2	TGTGCCAGCAGGGGAGGGGAGGACTATGGCTACACCTTC	CASRGGEDYGYTF
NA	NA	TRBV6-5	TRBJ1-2	TGTGCCAGCAGTTACGCAGGGCCCTATGGCTACACCTTC	CASSYAGPYGYTF
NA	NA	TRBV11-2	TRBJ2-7	TGTGCCAGCAGCTCCGGCGAAGGCAGCTCCTACGAGCAGTACTTC	CASSSGEGSSYEQYF
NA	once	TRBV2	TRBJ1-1	TGTGCCAATATGGACAGTATGAACACTGAAGCTTTCTTT	CANMDSMNTEAFF
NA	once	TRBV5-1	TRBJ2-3	TGCGCCAGCAGCTTCCCAATCCGGGACAATCAAAGAGGCACAGATACGCAGTATTTT	CASSFPIRDNQRGTDTQYF
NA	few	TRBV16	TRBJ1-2	TGTGCCAGCAGTCCGGCCAGGTCAGAGGGCTACACCTTC	CASSPARSEGYTF
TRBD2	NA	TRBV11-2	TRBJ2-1	TGTGCCAGCAGCTTTACTAGCGGGTCCTACAATGAGCAGTTCTTC	CASSFTSGSYNEQFF
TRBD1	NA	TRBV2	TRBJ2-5	TGTGCCAGCAGCGAAGGACAGGGGGTGGGAGAGACCCAGTACTTC	CASSEGQGVGETQYF
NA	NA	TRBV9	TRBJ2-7	TGTGCCAGCAGCGTAGCAAAGGAAAGCTACGAGCAGTACTTC	CASSVAKESYEQYF
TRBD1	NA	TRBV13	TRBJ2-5	TGTGCCAGCAGCTCCCCGGGACAGGGCCAAGAGACCCAGTACTTC	CASSSPGQGQETQYF
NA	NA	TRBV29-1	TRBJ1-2	TGCAGCGTTGAAGATCAAGGCCCGGGGGTGTACTACACCTTC	CSVEDQGPGVYYTF
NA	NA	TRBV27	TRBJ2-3	TGTGCCAGCAGTTTATTCAGGACGACTAGCACAGATACGCAGTATTTT	CASSLFRTTSTDTQYF
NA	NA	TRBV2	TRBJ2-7	TGTGCCAGCAGCAGGAAACCCTACGAGCAGTACTTC	CASSRKPYEQYF
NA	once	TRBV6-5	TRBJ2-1	TGTGCCAGTTCCGGGACCCCTAGCTATGAGCAGTTCTTC	CASSGTPSYEQFF
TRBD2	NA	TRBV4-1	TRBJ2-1	TGCGCCAGCAGCCCTTCTAGCGGGGGGGGCAATGAGCAGTTCTTC	CASSPSSGGGNEQFF
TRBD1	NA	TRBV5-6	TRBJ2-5	TGTGCCAGCAGCTCGGGGACAGGGGTAAGGGAGACCCAGTACTTC	CASSSGTGVRETQYF
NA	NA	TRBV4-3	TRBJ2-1	TGCGCCAGCAGCCAAGATACCGGGGTTGAGCAGTTCTTC	CASSQDTGVEQFF
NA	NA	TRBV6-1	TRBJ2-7	TGTGCCAGCCGCGGGACAACCGCCTACGAGCAGTACTTC	CASRGTTAYEQYF
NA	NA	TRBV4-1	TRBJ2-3	TGCGCCAGCAGCCAAGAGAATCCGATCACAGATACGCAGTATTTT	CASSQENPITDTQYF
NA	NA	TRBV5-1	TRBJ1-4	TGCGCCAGCAGCGCCTCGATAACCCTGGGAAATGAAAAACTGTTTTTT	CASSASITLGNEKLFF
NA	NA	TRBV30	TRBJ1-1	TGTGCCTGGAGGGGTAGTACCAACACTGAAGCTTTCTTT	CAWRGSTNTEAFF
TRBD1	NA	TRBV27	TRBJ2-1	TGTGCCAGCAGTAAACAGGGGTCTAATCTTGAGCAGTTCTTC	CASSKQGSNLEQFF
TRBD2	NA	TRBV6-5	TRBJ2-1	TGTGCCAGCAGTTACTACGGCGGGGGAAGGGGAGAGCAGTTCTTC	CASSYYGGGRGEQFF
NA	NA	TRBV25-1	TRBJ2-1	TGTGCCAGCAGAGAAAGCGCCGACAATGAGCAGTTCTTC	CASRESADNEQFF
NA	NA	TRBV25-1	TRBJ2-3	TGTGCCAGCAGTGAATTAGGCTACGGCAGCACAGATACGCAGTATTTT	CASSELGYGSTDTQYF